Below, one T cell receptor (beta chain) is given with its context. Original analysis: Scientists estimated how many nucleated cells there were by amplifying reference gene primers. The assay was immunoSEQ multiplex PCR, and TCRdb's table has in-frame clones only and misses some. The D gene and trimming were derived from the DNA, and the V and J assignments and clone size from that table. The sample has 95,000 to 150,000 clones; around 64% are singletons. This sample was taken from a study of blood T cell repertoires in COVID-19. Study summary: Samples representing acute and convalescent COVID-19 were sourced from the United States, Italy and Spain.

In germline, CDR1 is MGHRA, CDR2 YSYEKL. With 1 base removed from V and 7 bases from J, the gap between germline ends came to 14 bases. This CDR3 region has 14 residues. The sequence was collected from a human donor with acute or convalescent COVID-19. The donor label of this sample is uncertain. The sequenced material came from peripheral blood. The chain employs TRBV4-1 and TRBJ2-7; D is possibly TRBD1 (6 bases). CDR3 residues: CASSQGGSQGEQYF. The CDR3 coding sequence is TGCGCCAGCAGCCAAGGCGGTTCGCAGGGGGAGCAGTACTTC.